Here is one T cell receptor beta chain with its context. This clonotype was detected a few times. The antigen it recognizes is unknown. No base qualities exist here, and no much larger clone lies one base off it. The record originates from a study of T-cell memory formation after mild COVID-19 (dated by TCRdb to 2020 to 2023). Describing the broader study: TCR sequence clusters from the two donors were found to be largely donor specific. In two donors, T-cell clones that expanded and contracted after mild COVID-19 were followed by sequencing TCRalpha and TCRbeta repertoires longitudinally. The cohort was made up of two young adult volunteers, one female and one male, who were previously healthy. The investigation overall reported the following: The detection of some responding clones in pre-infection memory suggests that pre-existing cross-reactive memory T cells joined the SARS-CoV-2 response. Clones contracting from day 15 to 85 had balanced CD4/CD8 phenotypes, while a second wave expanding from day 15 to 37 was biased towards CD4+. Contracting CD4+ clones turned up mainly in the CM and EM memory subsets, whereas EMRA was where CD8+ clones were enriched. SARS-CoV-2 specificity of the second-wave clones peaking on day 37 was not confirmed. Only a couple of mild cases were covered in the study, and larger cohorts including severe cases with pre-infection samples were considered necessary.

Ficoll-Paque density gradient centrifugation was the method used to isolate PBMCs. The CDR3 starts with the cysteine, ends with the phenylalanine, and has 13 residues. Just the 39-base CDR3 DNA is kept, in frame starting at base 1. V is reduced by 1 base and J by 5 bases, leaving a spacing of 9 bases between them. Via the germline V gene, CDR1 is SGHRS and CDR2 YFSETQ. The listed sequencing device is Illumina NovaSeq 6000. cDNA libraries for TCRalpha and TCRbeta were prepared by 5'RACE using constant-segment primers, with sample barcodes and unique molecular identifiers added. Trizol reagent was used to extract RNA from every sample. The libraries were amplified in two PCR steps, and the second step added a second sample barcode and Illumina TruSeq adapters. Sequencing of the libraries was done on an Illumina NovaSeq, producing 2 x 150 bp paired-end reads. In the paper's pipeline: With migec v1.2.7, reads were demultiplexed and then collapsed into UMI-guided consensus sequences. With mixcr v2.1.11, UMI consensuses were aligned to TRA and TRB V and J templates and assembled into clonotypes. Expanded or contracted clonotypes were those called significant by both edgeR and NoisET, with noise models trained on biological replicates. For edgeR calls, a false discovery rate-adjusted p below 0.01 and a log2 fold-change threshold of 1 were applied. As an exploratory analysis of dynamics, PCA with hierarchical clustering was applied to max-normalized trajectories of the 1000 most abundant clonotypes. Separately sequenced CD4+ and CD8+ repertoires were used to assign the CD4 or CD8 phenotype of responding clones. The raw public data were reprocessed by TCRdb itself: fastp quality trimming at Q25, MiXCR clonotype calling, in-frame beta chains only. Entries that share a CDR3 protein sequence are merged under the most common genes and DNA. TCRdb's processing, not the authors', yielded these V and J calls. This sample is represented by about 240,000 distinct CDR3 sequences; approximately 10% of them were singletons. 22% of the sample goes to the ten largest clones.

The TCR sequence derives from a man aged 18 to 30 who had mild COVID-19 (a few samples of this study predate the infection). The sample titles of this study are shuffled in the database, so cell type and time point are left out; the donor was told from shared clones. The specimen sequenced was PBMCs or a T cell subset sorted from them (not recorded which). Recombination joined TRBV5-1 with TRBJ1-1, with no reliable assignment of the D segment. The base sequence is TGCGCCAGCAGCTTGTATGTCTTGACTGAAGCTTTCTTT. Translated, this is CASSLYVLTEAFF.